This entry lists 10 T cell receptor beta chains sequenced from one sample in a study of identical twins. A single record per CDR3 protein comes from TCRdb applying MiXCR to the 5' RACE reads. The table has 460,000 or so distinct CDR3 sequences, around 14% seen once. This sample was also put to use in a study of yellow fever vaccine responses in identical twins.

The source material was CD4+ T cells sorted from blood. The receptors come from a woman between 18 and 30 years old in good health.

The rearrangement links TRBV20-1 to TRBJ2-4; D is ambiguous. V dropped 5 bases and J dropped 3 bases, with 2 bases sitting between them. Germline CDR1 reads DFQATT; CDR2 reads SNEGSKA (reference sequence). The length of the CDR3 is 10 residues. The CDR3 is CSALKNIQYF. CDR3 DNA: TGCAGTGCTCTCAAAAACATTCAGTACTTC.

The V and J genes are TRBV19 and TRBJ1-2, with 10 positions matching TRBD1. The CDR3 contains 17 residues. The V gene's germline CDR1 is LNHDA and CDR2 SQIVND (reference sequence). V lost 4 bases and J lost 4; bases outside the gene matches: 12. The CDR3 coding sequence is TGTGCCAGTAGTAGGAGGACAGGGGGATCCTATCCCTATGGCTACACCTTC. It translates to CASSRRTGGSYPYGYTF.

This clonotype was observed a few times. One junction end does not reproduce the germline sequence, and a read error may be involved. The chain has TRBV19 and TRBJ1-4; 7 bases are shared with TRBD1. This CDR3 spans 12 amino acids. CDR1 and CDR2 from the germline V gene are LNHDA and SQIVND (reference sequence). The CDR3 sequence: CASSIGRTGQTF. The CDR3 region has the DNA TGTGCCAGTAGTATCGGGCGGACAGGCCAGACTTTT.

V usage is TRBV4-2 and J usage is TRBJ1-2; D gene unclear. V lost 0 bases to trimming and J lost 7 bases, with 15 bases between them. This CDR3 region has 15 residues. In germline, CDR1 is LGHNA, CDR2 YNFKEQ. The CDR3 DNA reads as TGTGCCAGCAGCCAAGATGGAGACCGAAGCGGTGGCTACACCTTC. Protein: CASSQDGDRSGGYTF.

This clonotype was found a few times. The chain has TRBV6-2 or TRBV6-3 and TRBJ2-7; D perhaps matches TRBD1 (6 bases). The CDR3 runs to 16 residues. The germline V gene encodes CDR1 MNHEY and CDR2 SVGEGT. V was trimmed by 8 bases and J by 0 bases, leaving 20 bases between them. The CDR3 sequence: CASGLTGYRSSYEQYF. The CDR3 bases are TGTGCCAGCGGGCTAACAGGGTACCGGAGCTCCTACGAGCAGTACTTC.

CDR3 DNA sequence: TGTGCCAGCAGACCCCGTCTCGCGGGGGAATGGAGCTCCTACGAGCAGTACTTC. This gives the protein CASRPRLAGEWSSYEQYF. V usage is TRBV6-1 and J usage is TRBJ2-7, with TRBD2 identical over 7 bases. The ends lost 6 bases at V and 0 bases at J; junction bases unmatched: 17. This CDR3 region has 18 residues. Germline V gene sequence: CDR1 MNHNS, CDR2 SASEGT.

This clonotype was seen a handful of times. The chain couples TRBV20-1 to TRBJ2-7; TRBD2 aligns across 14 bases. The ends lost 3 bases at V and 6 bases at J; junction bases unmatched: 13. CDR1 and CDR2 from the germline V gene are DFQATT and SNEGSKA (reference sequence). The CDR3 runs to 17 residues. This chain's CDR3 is CSASRLGLAGGLGEQYF. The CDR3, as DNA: TGCAGTGCTAGCAGACTTGGACTAGCGGGAGGATTGGGCGAGCAGTACTTC.

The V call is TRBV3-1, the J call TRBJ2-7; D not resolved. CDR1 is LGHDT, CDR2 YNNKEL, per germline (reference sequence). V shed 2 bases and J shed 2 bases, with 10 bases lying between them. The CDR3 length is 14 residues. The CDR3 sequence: CASSQPFLAYEQYF. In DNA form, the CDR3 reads TGTGCCAGCAGCCAACCTTTCTTGGCCTACGAGCAGTACTTC.

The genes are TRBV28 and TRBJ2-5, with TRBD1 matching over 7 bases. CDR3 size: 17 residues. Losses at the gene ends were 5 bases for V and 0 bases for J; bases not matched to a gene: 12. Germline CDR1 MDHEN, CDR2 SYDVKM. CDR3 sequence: CASSGVPPGQHQETQYF. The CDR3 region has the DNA TGTGCCAGCAGTGGGGTCCCCCCGGGACAGCACCAAGAGACCCAGTACTTC.

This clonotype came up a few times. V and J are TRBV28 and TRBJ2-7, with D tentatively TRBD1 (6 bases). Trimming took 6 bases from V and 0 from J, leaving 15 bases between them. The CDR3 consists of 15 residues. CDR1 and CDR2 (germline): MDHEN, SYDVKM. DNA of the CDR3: TGTGCCAGCAGATCGCCAGGGGTTCCCTCCTACGAGCAGTACTTC. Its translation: CASRSPGVPSYEQYF.